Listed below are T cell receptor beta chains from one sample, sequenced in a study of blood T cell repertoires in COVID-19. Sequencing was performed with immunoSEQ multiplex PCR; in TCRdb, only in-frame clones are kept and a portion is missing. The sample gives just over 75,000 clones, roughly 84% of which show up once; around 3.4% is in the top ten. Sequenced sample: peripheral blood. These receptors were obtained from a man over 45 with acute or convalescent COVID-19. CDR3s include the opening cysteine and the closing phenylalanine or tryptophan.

cdr3_aa: CASSSVQDSSGTF
v_call: TRBV28
j_call: TRBJ1-2

cdr3_aa: CASSSPGLAGGKGEQYF
v_call: TRBV19
j_call: TRBJ2-7

cdr3_aa: CASSEGTNSPLHF
v_call: TRBV6-4
j_call: TRBJ1-6

cdr3_aa: CASRSVYEQFF
v_call: TRBV11-2
j_call: TRBJ2-1

cdr3_aa: CASSQERTGGISPLHF
v_call: TRBV4-3
j_call: TRBJ1-6

cdr3_aa: CSARAGYEQYF
v_call: TRBV20-1
j_call: TRBJ2-7

cdr3_aa: CASSVQHYGTDTQYF
v_call: TRBV9
j_call: TRBJ2-3

cdr3_aa: CASSIDPGTGAGYTF
v_call: TRBV19
j_call: TRBJ1-2

cdr3_aa: CASSWGQGTYGYTF
v_call: TRBV27
j_call: TRBJ1-2

cdr3_aa: CASSDGQGAGQPQHF
v_call: TRBV28
j_call: TRBJ1-5

cdr3_aa: CASSSVAGYNSPLHF
v_call: TRBV11-2
j_call: TRBJ1-6

cdr3_aa: CASSVHLRNTEAFF
v_call: TRBV6-2/TRBV6-3
j_call: TRBJ1-1

cdr3_aa: CASSQRDRELNEQYF
v_call: TRBV3-1/TRBV3-2
j_call: TRBJ2-7

cdr3_aa: CASSQGIMHGYTF
v_call: TRBV28
j_call: TRBJ1-2

cdr3_aa: CASSLIGEATIYF
v_call: TRBV11-1
j_call: TRBJ1-3

cdr3_aa: CASSYSSAGGYEQYF
v_call: TRBV7-9
j_call: TRBJ2-7

cdr3_aa: CASSQQGLAGGDTQYF
v_call: TRBV2
j_call: TRBJ2-3

cdr3_aa: CASSLYRLSSYNEQFF
v_call: TRBV5-5
j_call: TRBJ2-1

cdr3_aa: CASSLDRSYSNQPQHF
v_call: TRBV28
j_call: TRBJ1-5

cdr3_aa: CASSSRWGGRAEQYF
v_call: TRBV7-2
j_call: TRBJ2-7

cdr3_aa: CASNRPPNAGGKDNEQFF
v_call: TRBV7-8
j_call: TRBJ2-1

cdr3_aa: CASSAQGVSGNTIYF
v_call: TRBV9
j_call: TRBJ1-3

cdr3_aa: CAGRGFGQGIGGYTF
v_call: TRBV30
j_call: TRBJ1-2

cdr3_aa: CASSQVGGGGLDTQYF
v_call: TRBV4-2
j_call: TRBJ2-3

cdr3_aa: CAWSYSGGAFEQFF
v_call: TRBV30
j_call: TRBJ2-1

cdr3_aa: CASRSGTSSDTQYF
v_call: TRBV19
j_call: TRBJ2-3

cdr3_aa: CASSYAGEETQYF
v_call: TRBV6-5
j_call: TRBJ2-5

cdr3_aa: CASSFQAETAYEQYF
v_call: TRBV11-2
j_call: TRBJ2-7

cdr3_aa: CASSLFSNTEAFF
v_call: TRBV7-3
j_call: TRBJ1-1

cdr3_aa: CASSPGEGPQHF
v_call: TRBV7-3
j_call: TRBJ1-5

cdr3_aa: CASSLTGNQPQHF
v_call: TRBV7-2
j_call: TRBJ1-5

cdr3_aa: CASTPDRREKLFF
v_call: TRBV2
j_call: TRBJ1-4

cdr3_aa: CASSQDGYRGYTF
v_call: TRBV3-1/TRBV3-2
j_call: TRBJ1-2

cdr3_aa: CASSIRQGSYIQYF
v_call: TRBV19
j_call: TRBJ2-4